This T cell receptor (beta chain) stems from a study of metastatic and nonmetastatic thyroid tumors. The overall study: From malignant and benign thyroid patients, repertoires in blood and in tumor or nodule tissue were compared.

This CDR3 contains 13 residues. Losses at the gene ends were 6 bases for V and 4 bases for J; bases not matched to a gene: 5. CDR1 and CDR2 from the germline V gene are KGHSH and LQKENI. Via MiXCR, TCRdb re-called the PCR reads. The table shows 20,000 to 30,000 clones, with 10% to 15% occurring only once. This clone was observed at least ten times. Every patient was untreated before thyroid surgery. The sample consisted of blood. The chain links TRBV18 to TRBJ1-2; the match to TRBD1 covers 7 bases. The origin of this receptor is a female donor with papillary thyroid cancer or a benign thyroid nodule (not recorded which). Some clones in this sample may be carry-over from other donors' samples. As DNA, the CDR3 is TGTGCCAGCTCCGCGACAGGGATCTATGGCTACACCTTC. It specifies CASSATGIYGYTF.